This T cell receptor beta chain was profiled in a study of shared clonotypes between healthy human individuals. Regarding the study as a whole: Compared with clonotypes that all four donors shared, non-shared clonotypes had lower generation probabilities. Clonotypes that were shared across a handful of donors made up roughly 5.2% of naive CD4 clonotypes.

Once extracted for a subset, genomic DNA was divided evenly among several immunoSEQ plates. TCRdb's table, derived via immunoSEQ multiplex PCR, lists solely in-frame clones and lacks some. The sample lists about 1.1 million clones; around three quarters were seen once. To note about this clone: The antigen is not known.

The CDR3 consists of 13 residues. From germline, CDR1 is SGHDT and CDR2 YYEEEE. Trimming took 6 bases from V and 5 from J, leaving 14 bases between them. The J gene is TRBJ2-5, the V gene TRBV5-6; D not resolved. The receptor comes from a man in his late teens or twenties in good health. Some clones in this sample may be carry-over from other donors' samples. The sample taken for sequencing was memory CD4+ T cells from PBMCs. Subset defined: CD45RA-negative fraction. The CDR3 sequence is CASTKWGTETQYF. The CDR3 DNA reads TGTGCCAGCACAAAGTGGGGAACTGAGACCCAGTACTTC.